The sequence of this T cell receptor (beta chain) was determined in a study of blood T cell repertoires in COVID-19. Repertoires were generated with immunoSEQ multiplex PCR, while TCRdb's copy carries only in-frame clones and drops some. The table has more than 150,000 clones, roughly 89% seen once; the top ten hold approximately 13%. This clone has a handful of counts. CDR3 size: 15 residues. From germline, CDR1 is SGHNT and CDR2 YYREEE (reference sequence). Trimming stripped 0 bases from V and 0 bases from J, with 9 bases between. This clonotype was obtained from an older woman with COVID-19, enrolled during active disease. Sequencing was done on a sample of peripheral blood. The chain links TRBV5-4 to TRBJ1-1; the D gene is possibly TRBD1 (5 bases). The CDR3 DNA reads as TGTGCCAGCAGCTTGGCCGGGGGGGTGAACACTGAAGCTTTCTTT. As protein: CASSLAGGVNTEAFF.